This T cell receptor beta chain was profiled in a study of radiotherapy plus CTLA-4 blockade in lung cancer. Study-level findings and limits: Radiotherapy was combined with ipilimumab, and tumor-derived TCR clones then expanded in blood.

Assay: immunoSEQ multiplex PCR; the TCRdb copy retains only in-frame clones and omits some. The data contain tens of thousands of clones, 75% to 90% of them seen just once; the ten biggest clones take up roughly 0.8%. For this clone: Its cognate antigen is unknown.

J lost 7 bases, V lost 2 bases, and 7 bases had no gene match. The CDR3 runs to 14 residues. Germline CDR1 and CDR2: SGHTA and FQGTGA. The sequence derives from a human donor with non-small cell lung cancer who had stable disease on radiotherapy plus ipilimumab. This sample comprised peripheral blood, obtained from a patient treated with radiotherapy plus ipilimumab. This chain links TRBV7-3 with TRBJ1-2, with TRBD1 matching 7 bases. The CDR3 DNA follows: TGTGCCAGCAGCTTAGAGGGGGCGAGTTCTGGCTACACCTTC. This encodes CASSLEGASSGYTF.